Reported below is one T cell receptor beta chain. The entry originates in a study of PD-L1 blockade in urothelial cancer. Looking at the study overall: Peripheral blood specimens exhibited a median yield of around 140,000 T cells.

Generated by immunoSEQ multiplex PCR, the TCRdb table keeps only in-frame clones and is missing some. This table has under 35,000 clones, around 87% appearing once. The trim removed 6 bases at V and 10 bases at J, leaving 3 bases unmatched. The CDR3 loop spans 10 amino acids. Germline assignment: CDR1 DFQATT and CDR2 SNEGSKA (reference sequence). The number of samples from each patient was between 1 and 8, taken pretreatment and on-treatment. The receptor was derived from a middle-aged man with urothelial cancer. The V and J genes are TRBV20-1 and TRBJ2-1; 7 nucleotides match TRBD2. The sample was PBMCs, taken around atezolizumab (anti-PD-L1) treatment. The CDR3 sequence is CSASGMEQFF. Here the CDR3 DNA reads TGCAGTGCGAGCGGGATGGAGCAGTTCTTC.